The 21 T cell receptor beta chains given below trace back to one sample, sequenced in a study of tumor-infiltrating lymphocytes in primary liver carcinoma. Joint extraction of RNA and DNA used roughly 19-32 mg of bulk tissue that was unsorted. cDNA specific to TCR beta was made from around 450 ng of total RNA, with a constant-region primer employed for priming. Each TCR beta library was derived from three nested multiplex PCR rounds that employed slightly modified ARM-PCR. Use of TRBV1-TRBV30 forward primers with a C-beta reverse primer characterized the first two PCR rounds, which lasted ten to eleven cycles each. TCRdb reprocessed the multiplex PCR reads via MiXCR and lists one record per CDR3 protein. The table shows approximately 47,000 distinct CDR3 sequences, with around 79% occurring only once. The sequencing input was liver tumor tissue from sampling region 3. Noted subset: tumor region T3, left-lateral pole. These receptors were taken from a middle-aged man with primary liver carcinoma and hepatitis B virus infection.

Worth noting for this clonotype: The final CDR3 position lacks the conserved phenylalanine or tryptophan, pointing to a likely read error. This chain connects TRBV4-1 to TRBJ2-5; TRBD1 agrees at 7 bases. The CDR3 contains 15 residues. Germline V gene sequence: CDR1 MGHRA, CDR2 YSYEKL. The CDR3 here is CTSSPDPGQQETQYI. The CDR3 region has the DNA TGCACCAGCAGCCCGGACCCGGGACAGCAAGAGACCCAGTACATC.

About this clonotype itself: In this CDR3 the conserved last residue, phenylalanine or tryptophan, is missing, so a read error is likely. The rearrangement links TRBV6-2 or TRBV6-3 to TRBJ2-7; 13 bases are shared with TRBD2. This CDR3 has 15 amino acids. The germline V gene encodes CDR1 MNHEY and CDR2 SVGEGT. After removal of 6 bases from V and 4 bases from J, the junction contained 6 bases not matched to a gene. CDR3 coding DNA: TGTGCCAGCAGACCCGGGACTAGCGGGACGTACGAGCAGTACATC. Amino acid sequence: CASRPGTSGTYEQYI.

The chain combines TRBV29-1 with TRBJ2-2; D may be TRBD2 (6 bases). This CDR3 contains 13 residues. Between the trimmed V and J ends, which lost 1 base and 3 bases, there was a span of 6 bases. Looked up from germline, CDR1 is SQVTM and CDR2 is ANQGSEA. The CDR3 loop is CSVEVADTGELFF. The CDR3 nucleotides read TGCAGCGTTGAAGTAGCGGACACCGGGGAGCTGTTTTTT.

The chain couples TRBV12-3 or TRBV12-4 to TRBJ2-2; D possibly corresponds to TRBD2 (5 bases). This CDR3 is built from 14 residues. Trimming removed 6 bases at V and 3 bases at J, with 11 bases between. CDR3 in DNA: TGTGCCAGCAGGCTAGTGGGAGACACCGGGGAGCTGTTTTTT. Protein: CASRLVGDTGELFF.

Points on this clonotype: As the CDR3 is not closed by the conserved phenylalanine or tryptophan, this likely results from a read error. The chain is built from TRBV11-2 and TRBJ2-2; D gene ambiguous. Germline assignment: CDR1 SGHAT and CDR2 FQNNGV. This CDR3 has 15 amino acids. The CDR3 protein is CAGSLVGRGTGELFL. The CDR3 DNA follows: TGTGCCGGCAGCTTAGTCGGACGAGGCACCGGGGAGCTGTTTTTG.

On this clonotype: At one of its ends the junction is not consistent with the germline gene, which may arise from a read error. The rearrangement uses TRBV6-5 and TRBJ1-2; D gene unclear. The CDR3 sequence is 13 residues long. The germline gives CDR1 MNHEY, CDR2 SVGAGI. The CDR3 sequence: CARTREPRRGYIF. DNA of the CDR3: TGTGCCAGGACCAGAGAGCCGCGACGTGGCTACATCTTC.

This clonotype was seen ten or more times. The rearrangement joins TRBV4-1 to TRBJ2-5; D perhaps matches TRBD2 (6 bases). The V end lost 0 bases, the J end lost 7 bases, and 15 bases lay between the germline ends. CDR3 length: 15 amino acids. Germline V CDR1 and CDR2: MGHRA, YSYEKL. The CDR3 protein is CASSQDRTKPGTQYF. The CDR3 bases are TGCGCCAGCAGCCAAGATAGGACTAAGCCGGGGACCCAGTACTTC.

On this clonotype: One junction end does not reproduce the germline sequence, and a read error may be involved. V gene TRBV5-5 combines with J gene TRBJ2-1, with D perhaps matching TRBD1 (6 bases). This CDR3 is 16 amino acids long. The germline CDR1 and CDR2 sequences are SGHKS and YYEKEE (reference sequence). The CDR3 reads CVSSFLDSTGYNEQFF. The CDR3 nucleotides read TGTGTCAGCAGCTTCTTGGACTCGACAGGCTACAATGAGCAGTTCTTC.

Turning to this clonotype: A single base separates this from a much larger clone, so it may be a read error. The chain carries TRBV10-1 and TRBJ1-4; TRBD1 aligns across 7 bases. With 2 bases clipped from V and 8 bases from J, the junction kept 8 bases outside the gene matches. From germline, CDR1 is WNHNN and CDR2 SYGVQD (reference sequence). This CDR3 comprises 15 residues. As DNA, the CDR3 is TGCGCCAGCAGTGAGCCCCCGACAGGGCGAGAAAAACTGTTTTTT. It translates to CASSEPPTGREKLFF.

In the case of this clonotype: An end of the junction does not agree with germline; a read error may underlie this. The V gene is TRBV5-4, the J gene TRBJ2-7; D might be TRBD1 (6 bases). Germline loops: CDR1 SGHNT, CDR2 YYREEE (reference sequence). The CDR3 length is 12 residues. CDR3 protein: CASSWDNYKQYF. Written as DNA, the CDR3 is TGTGCCAGCAGCTGGGACAACTACAAGCAGTACTTC. Full variable domain (missing parts from reference TRBV5-4 and TRBJ2-7): ETGVTQSPTHLIKTRGQQVTLRCSSQSGHNTVSWYQQALGQGPQFIFQYYREEENGRGNFPPRFSGLQFPNYSSELNVNALELDDSALYLCASSWDNYKQYFGPGTRLTVT.

The genes are TRBV29-1 and TRBJ2-1; weak D call: TRBD2 (6 bases). CDR3 length: 13 amino acids. The germline V gene has CDR1 SQVTM and CDR2 ANQGSEA. CDR3 sequence reads: CNVEGTEDNEQFF. CDR3 coding DNA: TGCAACGTGGAGGGTACAGAAGACAATGAGCAGTTCTTC.

About this clonotype: One junction end disagrees with the germline gene, perhaps due to a read error. The V call is TRBV6-5, the J call TRBJ2-7, with 12 bases matching TRBD2. CDR1 MNHEY and CDR2 SVGAGI come from the germline V gene. The CDR3 runs 17 residues. CDR3 sequence: CTSSYSELAGGLYEQYF. For the CDR3, the DNA is TGTACCAGCAGTTACTCGGAGCTAGCGGGAGGGCTCTACGAGCAGTACTTC.

Notes on this clonotype: This CDR3 is missing its conserved last phenylalanine or tryptophan, likely due to a read error. CDR3 region: CASICRDSAHQETQYL. Written as DNA, the CDR3 is TGTGCCAGCATATGCCGGGACTCGGCCCACCAAGAGACCCAGTACTTA. The chain employs TRBV11-2 and TRBJ2-5; TRBD2 is a possible D gene (6 bases). In germline, CDR1 is SGHAT, CDR2 FQNNGV. The V end lost 7 bases, the J end lost 0 bases, and 18 bases lay between the germline ends. CDR3 length: 16 amino acids.

Of note for this clonotype: At one end, the junction sequence differs from germline, possibly due to a read error. The genes are TRBV11-2 and TRBJ1-5; tentatively, D is TRBD1 (6 bases). The CDR3 is made up of 14 amino acids. Germline V gene lookup returns CDR1 SGHAT and CDR2 FQNNGV. The chain's CDR3 is CASGQQGSRGPQLF. CDR3 in DNA: TGTGCCAGTGGCCAACAGGGAAGTCGCGGACCCCAGCTTTTT.

As regards this clonotype: The junction shows a germline mismatch at one end, possibly a read error. The gene calls are TRBV10-3 and TRBJ2-1; D gene ambiguous. The CDR3 has 12 amino acids. The V gene's germline CDR1 is ENHRY and CDR2 SYGVKD. Here the CDR3 DNA reads TGTGCCACCATGGGATCATACAATGAGCAGCTCTTC. This codes for CATMGSYNEQLF.

To note about this clonotype: Compared with germline, one end of the junction differs, possibly owing to a read error. The chain joins TRBV12-3 or TRBV12-4 to TRBJ2-1, with D unclear. The CDR3 consists of 14 residues. The chain's CDR3 is CASSWVVGYNEQFF. CDR3 DNA sequence: TGTGCCAGCAGTTGGGTAGTGGGCTACAATGAGCAATTCTTC.

On this clonotype itself: The conserved final phenylalanine or tryptophan is absent from the CDR3, which likely points to a read error. This sequence joins TRBV4-1 and TRBJ2-7, with a tentative D call TRBD2 (6 bases). Germline values: CDR1 MGHRA, CDR2 YSYEKL. The CDR3 loop spans 13 amino acids. CDR3 residues: CASCHEEGREQYL. Written as DNA, the CDR3 is TGCGCCAGCTGCCATGAGGAGGGCCGCGAGCAGTACTTA.

About this clonotype: At one of its ends the junction is not consistent with the germline gene, which may arise from a read error. This rearrangement joins TRBV11-2 to TRBJ2-2; 9 bases agree with TRBD1. This CDR3 is built from 17 residues. Germline lookup yields CDR1 SGHAT and CDR2 FQNNGV. CDR3 in amino acids: CAGSFDRDRVGTGEPFF. The CDR3 nucleotides read TGTGCCGGCAGCTTTGATCGGGACAGGGTCGGGACCGGGGAGCCGTTTTTT.

This clonotype was counted many times. The CDR3 nucleotides read TGTGCCAGCAGTTACGTCGGGGACGGCACAGATACGCAGTATTTT. The encoded protein is CASSYVGDGTDTQYF. The rearrangement joins TRBV6-6 to TRBJ2-3; D possibly uses TRBD1 or TRBD2 (5 bases each). The V end was cut by 2 bases, the J end by 1 base, with 10 bases between. The CDR3 runs to 15 residues. Germline-derived CDR1 and CDR2 are MNHNY and SVGAGI (reference sequence).

Of note for this clonotype: An end of the junction differs from the germline gene, which may be a read error. This rearrangement joins TRBV7-3 to TRBJ1-6; D is perhaps TRBD1 (5 bases). CDR1 SGHTA and CDR2 FQGTGA come from the germline V gene. The CDR3 runs to 15 residues. CDR3 sequence (DNA): TGTGCCAGCAGCATAACGCGGGGCGACAATTCACCCCTCTACTTT. Translating it yields CASSITRGDNSPLYF.

As to this clonotype: An end of the junction differs from the germline gene, which may be a read error. V usage is TRBV19 and J usage is TRBJ2-2; TRBD1 or TRBD2 may be the D gene (5 bases each). Germline V gene lookup returns CDR1 LNHDA and CDR2 SQIVND (reference sequence). The CDR3 is 15 residues long. The CDR3 region is CASSPGATNTWELFF. CDR3 bases: TGTGCCAGTTCTCCCGGGGCCACGAACACCTGGGAGCTGTTTTTT.